A single T cell receptor beta chain is shown here with its context. This specimen belongs to a study of long-term antiretroviral therapy in people with HIV. Survey level was the resolution at which the v3.0 immunoSEQ assay ran. Assay: immunoSEQ multiplex PCR; the TCRdb copy retains only in-frame clones and omits some. The sample carries more than 35,000 clones, 90% to 95% recorded once. The starting material was unsorted PBMCs, obtained 3.7 years after starting antiretroviral therapy. The sequence was collected from a woman aged 50 to 65 with HIV.

CDR3 sequence: CASSSQGANEKLFF. The DNA for the CDR3 is TGTGCCAGCAGCTCACAGGGAGCAAATGAAAAACTGTTTTTT. The chain employs TRBV7-6 and TRBJ1-4; D is possibly TRBD1 (6 bases). V lost 4 bases to trimming and J lost 5 bases, with 11 bases between them. The CDR3 is made up of 14 amino acids. CDR1 SGHVS and CDR2 FNYEAQ come from the germline V gene.